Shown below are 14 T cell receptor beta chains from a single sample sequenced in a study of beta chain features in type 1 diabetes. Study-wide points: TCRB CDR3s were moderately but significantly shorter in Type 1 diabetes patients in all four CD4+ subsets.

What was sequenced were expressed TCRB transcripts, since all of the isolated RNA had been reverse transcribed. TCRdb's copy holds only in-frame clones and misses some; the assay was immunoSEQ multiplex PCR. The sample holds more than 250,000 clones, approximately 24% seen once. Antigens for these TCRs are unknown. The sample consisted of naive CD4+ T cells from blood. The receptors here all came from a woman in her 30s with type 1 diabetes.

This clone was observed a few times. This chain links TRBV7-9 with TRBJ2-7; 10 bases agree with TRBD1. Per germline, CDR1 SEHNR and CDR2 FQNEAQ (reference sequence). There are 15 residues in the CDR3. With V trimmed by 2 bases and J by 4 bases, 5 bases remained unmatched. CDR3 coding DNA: TGTGCCAGCAGCTTACGGGACAGGGGAAAGTACGAGCAGTACTTC. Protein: CASSLRDRGKYEQYF.

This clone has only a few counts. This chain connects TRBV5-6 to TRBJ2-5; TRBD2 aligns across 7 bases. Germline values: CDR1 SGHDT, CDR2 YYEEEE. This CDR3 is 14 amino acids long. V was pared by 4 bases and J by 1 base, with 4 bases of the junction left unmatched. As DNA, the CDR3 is TGTGCCAGCAGCGCCGGGACTACCCAAGAGACCCAGTACTTC. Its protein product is CASSAGTTQETQYF.

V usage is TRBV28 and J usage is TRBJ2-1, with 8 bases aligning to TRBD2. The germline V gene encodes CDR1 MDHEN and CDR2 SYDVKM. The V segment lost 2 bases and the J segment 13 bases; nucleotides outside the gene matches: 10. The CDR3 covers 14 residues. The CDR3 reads CASSLGGLELGQFF. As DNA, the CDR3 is TGTGCCAGCAGTTTAGGGGGACTAGAATTGGGCCAGTTCTTC.

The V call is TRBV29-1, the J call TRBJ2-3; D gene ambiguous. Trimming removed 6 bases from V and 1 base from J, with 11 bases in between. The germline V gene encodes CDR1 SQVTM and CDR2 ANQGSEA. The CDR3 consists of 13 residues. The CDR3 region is CSVRNAGTDTQYF. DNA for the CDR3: TGCAGCGTAAGAAATGCAGGCACAGATACGCAGTATTTT.

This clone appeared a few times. The CDR3 is CSVAGLAGHGELFF. CDR3 DNA sequence: TGCAGCGTTGCGGGACTAGCGGGACACGGGGAGCTGTTTTTT. The chain recombines TRBV29-1 with TRBJ2-2; TRBD2 matches 13 bases. The CDR3 is made up of 14 amino acids. The V and J ends lost 4 bases and 7 bases, in that order; junction bases with no gene match: 3. Germline CDR1 reads SQVTM; CDR2 reads ANQGSEA.

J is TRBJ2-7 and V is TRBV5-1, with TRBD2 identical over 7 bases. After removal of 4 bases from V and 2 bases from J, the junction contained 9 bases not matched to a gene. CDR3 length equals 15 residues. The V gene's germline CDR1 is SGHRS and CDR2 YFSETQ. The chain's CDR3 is CASSPGSGITYEQYF. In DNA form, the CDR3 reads TGCGCCAGCAGCCCCGGGAGCGGGATAACCTACGAGCAGTACTTC.

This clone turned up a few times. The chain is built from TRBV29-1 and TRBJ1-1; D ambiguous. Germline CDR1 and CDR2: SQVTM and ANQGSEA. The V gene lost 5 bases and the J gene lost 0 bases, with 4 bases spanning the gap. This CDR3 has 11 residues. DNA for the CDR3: TGCAGCGTTATAGTGAACACTGAAGCTTTCTTT. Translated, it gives CSVIVNTEAFF.

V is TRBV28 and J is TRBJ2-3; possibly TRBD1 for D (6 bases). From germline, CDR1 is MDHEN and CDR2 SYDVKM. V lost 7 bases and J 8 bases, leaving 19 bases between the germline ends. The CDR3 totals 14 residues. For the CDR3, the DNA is TGTGCCAGCAATCACAGGGCAGGGGCAGGTACGCAGTATTTT. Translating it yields CASNHRAGAGTQYF.

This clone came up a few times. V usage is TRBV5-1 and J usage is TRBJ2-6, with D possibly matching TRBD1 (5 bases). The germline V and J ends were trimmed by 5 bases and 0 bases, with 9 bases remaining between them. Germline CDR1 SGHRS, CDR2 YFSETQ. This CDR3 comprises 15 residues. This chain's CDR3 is CASRPGFSGANVLTF. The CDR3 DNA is TGCGCCAGCAGGCCAGGGTTCTCTGGGGCCAACGTCCTGACTTTC.

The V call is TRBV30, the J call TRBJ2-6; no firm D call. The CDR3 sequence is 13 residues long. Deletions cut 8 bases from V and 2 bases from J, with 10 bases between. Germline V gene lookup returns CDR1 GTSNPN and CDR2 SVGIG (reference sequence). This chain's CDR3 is CAESGAGANVLTF. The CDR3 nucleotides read TGTGCCGAATCCGGAGCTGGGGCCAACGTCCTGACTTTC.

The CDR3 DNA reads as TGTGCCAGCCCTTGGAGAGACACAGATACGCAGTATTTT. Protein sequence: CASPWRDTDTQYF. This chain connects TRBV7-3 to TRBJ2-3; no clear D. From germline, CDR1 is SGHTA and CDR2 FQGTGA. The CDR3 is made up of 13 amino acids. Trimming removed 8 bases at V and 2 bases at J, with 11 bases between.

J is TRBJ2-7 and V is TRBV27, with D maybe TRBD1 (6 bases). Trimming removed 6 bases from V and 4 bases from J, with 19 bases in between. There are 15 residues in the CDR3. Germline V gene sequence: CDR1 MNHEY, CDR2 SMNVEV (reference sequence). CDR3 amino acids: CASRLGQPHGYEQYF. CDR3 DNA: TGTGCCAGCAGGCTAGGACAGCCCCACGGGTACGAGCAGTACTTC.

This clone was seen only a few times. CDR3 DNA sequence: TGCAGCGTGGGGACTAGCGCCAATTCCTACGAGCAGTACTTC. Translated: CSVGTSANSYEQYF. The chain couples TRBV29-1 to TRBJ2-7, with 10 nucleotides matching TRBD2. V trimming: 6 bases; J trimming: 1 base; junction bases outside the gene matches: 6. CDR3 length: 14 amino acids. From germline, CDR1 is SQVTM and CDR2 ANQGSEA.

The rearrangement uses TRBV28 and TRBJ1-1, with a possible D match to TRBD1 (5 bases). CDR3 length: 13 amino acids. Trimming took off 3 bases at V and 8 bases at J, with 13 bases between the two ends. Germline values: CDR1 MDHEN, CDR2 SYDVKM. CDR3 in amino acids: CASSFESGLEAFF. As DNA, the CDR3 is TGTGCCAGCAGTTTTGAGTCAGGGCTAGAAGCTTTCTTT.